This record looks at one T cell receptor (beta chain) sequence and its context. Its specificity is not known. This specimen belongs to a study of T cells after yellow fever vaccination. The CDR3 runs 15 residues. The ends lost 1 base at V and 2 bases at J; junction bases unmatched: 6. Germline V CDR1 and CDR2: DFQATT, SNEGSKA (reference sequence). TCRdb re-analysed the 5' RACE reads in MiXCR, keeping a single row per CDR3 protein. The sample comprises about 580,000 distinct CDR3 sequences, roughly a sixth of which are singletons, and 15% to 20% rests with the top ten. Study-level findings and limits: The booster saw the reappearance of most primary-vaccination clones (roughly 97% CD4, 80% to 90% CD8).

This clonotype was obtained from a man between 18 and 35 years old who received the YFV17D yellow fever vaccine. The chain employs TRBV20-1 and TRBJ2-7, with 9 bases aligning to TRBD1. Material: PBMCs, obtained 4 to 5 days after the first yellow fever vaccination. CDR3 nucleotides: TGCAGTGCTAGAGCCGGGACAGGGAAGCCCTACGAGCAGTACTTC. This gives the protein CSARAGTGKPYEQYF.